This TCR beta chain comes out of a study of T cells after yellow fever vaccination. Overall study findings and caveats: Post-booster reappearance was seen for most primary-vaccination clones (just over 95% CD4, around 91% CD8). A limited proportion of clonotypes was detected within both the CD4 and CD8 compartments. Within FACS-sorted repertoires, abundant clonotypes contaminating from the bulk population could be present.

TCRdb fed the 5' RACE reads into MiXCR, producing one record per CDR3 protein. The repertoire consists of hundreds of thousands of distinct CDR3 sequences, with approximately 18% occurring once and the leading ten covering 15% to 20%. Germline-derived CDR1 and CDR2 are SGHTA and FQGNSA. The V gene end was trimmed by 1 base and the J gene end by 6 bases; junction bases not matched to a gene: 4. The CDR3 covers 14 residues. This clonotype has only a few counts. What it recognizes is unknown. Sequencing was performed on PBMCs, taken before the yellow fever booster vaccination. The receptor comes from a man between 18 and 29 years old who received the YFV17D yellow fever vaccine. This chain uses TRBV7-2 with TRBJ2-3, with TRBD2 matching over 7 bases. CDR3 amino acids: CASSLETGRDTQYF. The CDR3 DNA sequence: TGTGCCAGCAGCTTAGAGACCGGGAGGGATACGCAGTATTTT. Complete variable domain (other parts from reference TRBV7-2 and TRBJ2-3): GAGVSQSPSNKVTEKGKDVELRCDPISGHTALYWYRQSLGQGLEFLIYFQGNSAPDKSGLPSDRFSAERTGGSVSTLTIQRTQQEDSAVYLCASSLETGRDTQYFGPGTRLTVL.